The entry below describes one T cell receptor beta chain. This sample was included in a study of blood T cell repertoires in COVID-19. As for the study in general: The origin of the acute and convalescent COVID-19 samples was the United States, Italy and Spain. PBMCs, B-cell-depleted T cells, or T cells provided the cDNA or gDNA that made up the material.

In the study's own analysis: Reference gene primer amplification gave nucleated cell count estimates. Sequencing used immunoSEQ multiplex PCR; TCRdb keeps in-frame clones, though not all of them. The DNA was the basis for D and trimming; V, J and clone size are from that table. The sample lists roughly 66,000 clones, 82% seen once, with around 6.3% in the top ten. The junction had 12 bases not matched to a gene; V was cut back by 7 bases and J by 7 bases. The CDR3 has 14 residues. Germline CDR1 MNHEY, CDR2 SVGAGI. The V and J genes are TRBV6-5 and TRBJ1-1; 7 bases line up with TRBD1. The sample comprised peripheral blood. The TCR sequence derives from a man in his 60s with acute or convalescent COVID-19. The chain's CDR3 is CASKSTGAALEAFF. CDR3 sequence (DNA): TGTGCCAGCAAGAGCACAGGGGCAGCACTTGAAGCTTTCTTT.